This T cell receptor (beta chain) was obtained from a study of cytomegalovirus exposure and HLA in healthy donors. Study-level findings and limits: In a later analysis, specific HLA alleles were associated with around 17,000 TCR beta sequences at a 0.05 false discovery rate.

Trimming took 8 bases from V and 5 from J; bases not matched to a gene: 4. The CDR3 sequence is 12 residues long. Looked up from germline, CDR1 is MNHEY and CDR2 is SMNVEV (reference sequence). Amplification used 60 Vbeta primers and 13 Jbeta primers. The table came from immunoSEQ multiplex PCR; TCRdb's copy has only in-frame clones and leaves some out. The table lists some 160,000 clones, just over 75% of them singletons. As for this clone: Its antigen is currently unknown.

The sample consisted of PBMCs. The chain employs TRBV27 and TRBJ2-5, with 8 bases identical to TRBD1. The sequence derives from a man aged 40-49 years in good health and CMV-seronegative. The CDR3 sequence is CASSTGAETQYF. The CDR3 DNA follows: TGTGCCAGCTCGACAGGGGCGGAGACCCAGTACTTC.